This T cell receptor (beta chain) is from a study of T cells in tuberculosis. V was clipped by 0 bases and J by 4 bases, with 4 bases between them. CDR3 length: 14 residues. Germline V gives CDR1 MGHDK, CDR2 SYGVNS. Measured with immunoSEQ multiplex PCR; TCRdb has only the in-frame clones, and not every one. This table holds 35,000 to 40,000 clones, around 93% found once. This TCR was sampled from a donor aged 10-30 years with latent tuberculosis or without tuberculosis infection. Some clones in this sample may be carry-over from other donors' samples. The rearrangement links TRBV25-1 to TRBJ1-6; D uncertain. Source material: PBMCs. The CDR3 DNA follows: TGTGCCAGCAGTGAATACCAATATAATTCACCCCTCCACTTT. It codes for CASSEYQYNSPLHF.